The present T cell receptor (beta chain) was sequenced within a study of T cells after posttransplantation cyclophosphamide. Sequencing used immunoSEQ multiplex PCR; TCRdb keeps in-frame clones, though not all of them. The sample shows roughly 45,000 clones, none of them appearing just once. There are many counts of this clone. Trimming removed 3 bases at V and 2 bases at J, with 7 bases between. CDR3 length: 13 residues. Germline V gene lookup returns CDR1 SGHTA and CDR2 FQGTGA. The source of this sequence is a man aged 35-49 years in good health, CMV-negative, and a related stem cell transplant donor. The rearrangement links TRBV7-3 to TRBJ1-2; D is unclear. The material sequenced was PBMCs. The CDR3 loop is CASSLGGNYGYTF. The CDR3 DNA reads TGTGCCAGCAGCTTGGGAGGGAACTATGGCTACACCTTC.